Only a few counts were recorded for the clone carrying this TCR beta chain. This record belongs to a study of patients and donors after allogeneic stem cell transplantation. This CDR3 is built from 16 residues. Trimming removed 8 bases from V and 2 bases from J; junction bases left unmatched: 16. The germline V gene encodes CDR1 DFQATT and CDR2 SNEGSKA (reference sequence). MiXCR was run by TCRdb on the RT-PCR reads, yielding one entry per CDR3 protein. The sample has about 960,000 distinct CDR3 sequences, 18% seen once. Sequencing input: blood, either unsorted or a sorted T cell fraction (not recorded which). The chain employs TRBV20-1 and TRBJ2-3, with 7 bases matching TRBD2. This TCR was sampled from a human donor who was either an allogeneic HSCT recipient or a stem cell or donor lymphocyte infusion donor (not recorded which). It is not recorded whose cells these are; they may come from a transplant donor. The CDR3: CSPDPRRGGYTDTQYF. The CDR3 DNA reads TGCAGTCCAGACCCACGCCGGGGAGGGTACACAGATACGCAGTATTTT.